This T cell receptor (beta chain) originates from a study of T cell responses to AZD1222 COVID-19 vaccine. Data came from immunoSEQ multiplex PCR; TCRdb stores just in-frame clones and leaves some out. The table includes approximately 100,000 clones, about 87% detected once. V was cut by 3 bases and J by 2 bases, with 10 bases left in between. This CDR3 region has 14 residues. The germline V gene has CDR1 KGHSH and CDR2 LQKENI. The receptor comes from an adult who received the AZD1222 COVID-19 vaccine. This material consisted of peripheral blood, taken 28 days after the second AZD1222 dose. The V call is TRBV18, the J call TRBJ1-1; unclear D gene. The CDR3 coding sequence is TGTGCCAGCTCACCCCTTTCGAGAAACACTGAAGCTTTCTTT. This encodes CASSPLSRNTEAFF.